This record looks at one T cell receptor beta chain sequence and its context. Its target is not known. This sample was taken from a study of blood T cells in healthy people across ages. The CDR3 is 15 amino acids. Germline V lookup: CDR1 MNHEY, CDR2 SVGAGI. Trimming removed 0 bases at V and 3 bases at J, with 12 bases between. Roughly 9.5 milliliters of peripheral blood were drawn from each donor into EDTA-treated tubes. Study-level results: Because donor CMV status was unknown, expanded clonotype changes were possibly confounded.

Alongside a J-beta primer mix, a sample-barcoded 5' primer served in a second PCR lasting roughly 6 to 12 cycles. The yield of each sample was at least 2.5 million CDR3-containing paired-end reads. TCRdb itself ran the 5' RACE reads through MiXCR, one entry per CDR3 protein. The repertoire holds roughly 1 million distinct CDR3 sequences, with approximately 25% as singletons. These sequences were also reported in another study, on T cells of mothers and their children. This second study notes: Nobody spotted any persistent microchimeric T cell clones.

Sequences were obtained from blood. This receptor was identified in a girl under 10 years old in good health. The genes are TRBV6-5 and TRBJ2-7, with D tentatively TRBD1 (6 bases). The CDR3 nucleotides are TGTGCCAGCAGTTACTCCCGGGACACCAACTACGAGCAGTACTTC. Translating gives CASSYSRDTNYEQYF.